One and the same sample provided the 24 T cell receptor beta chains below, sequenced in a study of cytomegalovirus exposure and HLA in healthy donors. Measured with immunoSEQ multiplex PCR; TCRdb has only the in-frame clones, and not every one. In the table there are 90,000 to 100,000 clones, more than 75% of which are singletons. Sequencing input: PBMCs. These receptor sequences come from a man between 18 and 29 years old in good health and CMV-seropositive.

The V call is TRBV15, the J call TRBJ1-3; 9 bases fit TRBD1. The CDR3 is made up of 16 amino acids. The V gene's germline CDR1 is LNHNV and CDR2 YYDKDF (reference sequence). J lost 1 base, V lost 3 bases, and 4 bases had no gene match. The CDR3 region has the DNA TGTGCCACCAGCAGGGACAGGGGAATTTCTGGAAACACCATATATTTT. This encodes CATSRDRGISGNTIYF.

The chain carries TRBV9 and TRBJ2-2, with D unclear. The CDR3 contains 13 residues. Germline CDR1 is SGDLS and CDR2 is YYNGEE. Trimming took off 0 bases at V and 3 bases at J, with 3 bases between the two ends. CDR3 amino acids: CASSVEHTGELFF. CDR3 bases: TGTGCCAGCAGCGTAGAGCACACCGGGGAGCTGTTTTTT.

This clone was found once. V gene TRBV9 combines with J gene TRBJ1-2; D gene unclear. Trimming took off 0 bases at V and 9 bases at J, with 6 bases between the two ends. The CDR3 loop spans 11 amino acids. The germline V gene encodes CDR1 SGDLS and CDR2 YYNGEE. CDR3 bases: TGTGCCAGCAGCGTAGGCAGGAGCTACACCTTC. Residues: CASSVGRSYTF.

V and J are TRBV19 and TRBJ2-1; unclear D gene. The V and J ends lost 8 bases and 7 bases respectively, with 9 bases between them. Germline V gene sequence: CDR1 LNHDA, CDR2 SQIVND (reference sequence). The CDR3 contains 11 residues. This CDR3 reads CASGLANEQFF. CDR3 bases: TGTGCCAGTGGATTAGCAAATGAGCAGTTCTTC.

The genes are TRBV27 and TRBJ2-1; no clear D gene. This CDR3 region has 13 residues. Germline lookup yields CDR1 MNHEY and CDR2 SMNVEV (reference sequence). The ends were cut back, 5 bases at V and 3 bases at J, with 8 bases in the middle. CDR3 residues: CASSTRNYNEQFF. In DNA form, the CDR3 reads TGTGCCAGCAGTACGCGGAACTACAATGAGCAGTTCTTC.

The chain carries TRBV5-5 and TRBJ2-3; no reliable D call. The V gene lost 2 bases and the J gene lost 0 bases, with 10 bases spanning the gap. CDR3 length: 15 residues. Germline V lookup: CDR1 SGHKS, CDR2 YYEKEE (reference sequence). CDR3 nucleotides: TGTGCCAGCAGCTTCCCAGACTTAAGCACAGATACGCAGTATTTT. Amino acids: CASSFPDLSTDTQYF.

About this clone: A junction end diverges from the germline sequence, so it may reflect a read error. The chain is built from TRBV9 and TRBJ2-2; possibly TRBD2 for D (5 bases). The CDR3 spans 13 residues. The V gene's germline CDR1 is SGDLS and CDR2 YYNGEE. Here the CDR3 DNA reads TGTGCCAGCAGCGTAGAAGGCGGCGGGCAGCTGTTTTTT. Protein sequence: CASSVEGGGQLFF.

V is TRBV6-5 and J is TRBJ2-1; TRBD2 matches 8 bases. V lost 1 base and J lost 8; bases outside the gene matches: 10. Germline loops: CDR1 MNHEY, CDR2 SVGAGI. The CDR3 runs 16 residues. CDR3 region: CASSYFSWTSIDEQFF. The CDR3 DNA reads TGTGCCAGCAGTTACTTTTCGTGGACTAGCATCGATGAGCAGTTCTTC.

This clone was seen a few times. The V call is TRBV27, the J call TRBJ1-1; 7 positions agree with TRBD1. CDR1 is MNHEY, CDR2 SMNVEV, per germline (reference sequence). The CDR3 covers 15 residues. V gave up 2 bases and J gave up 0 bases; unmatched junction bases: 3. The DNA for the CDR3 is TGTGCCAGCAGTTTAACAGGGGATCTGAACACTGAAGCTTTCTTT. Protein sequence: CASSLTGDLNTEAFF.

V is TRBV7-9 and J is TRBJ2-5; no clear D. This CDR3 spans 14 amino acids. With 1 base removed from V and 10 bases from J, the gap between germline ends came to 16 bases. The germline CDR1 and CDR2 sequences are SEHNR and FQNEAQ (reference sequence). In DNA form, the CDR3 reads TGTGCCAGCAGCTTAGATGCCCGCCGGGTAGGCCAGTACTTC. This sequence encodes CASSLDARRVGQYF.

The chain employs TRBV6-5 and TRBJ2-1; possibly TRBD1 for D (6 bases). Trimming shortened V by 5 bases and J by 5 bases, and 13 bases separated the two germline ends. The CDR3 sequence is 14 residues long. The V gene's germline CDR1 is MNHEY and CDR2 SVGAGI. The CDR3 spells CASSQSRGNNEQFF. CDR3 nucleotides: TGTGCCAGCAGTCAATCAAGGGGGAACAATGAGCAGTTCTTC.

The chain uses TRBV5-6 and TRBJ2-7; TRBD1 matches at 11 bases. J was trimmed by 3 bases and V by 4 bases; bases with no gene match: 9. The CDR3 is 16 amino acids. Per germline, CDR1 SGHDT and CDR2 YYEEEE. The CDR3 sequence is CASSTLGQGAFYEQYF. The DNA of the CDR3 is TGTGCCAGCAGCACCCTAGGACAGGGGGCTTTCTACGAGCAGTACTTC.

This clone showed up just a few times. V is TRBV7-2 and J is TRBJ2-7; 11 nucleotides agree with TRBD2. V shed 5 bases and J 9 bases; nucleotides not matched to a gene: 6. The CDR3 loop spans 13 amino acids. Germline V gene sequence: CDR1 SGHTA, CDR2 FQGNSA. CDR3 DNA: TGTGCCAGCAGCCCAGAGACTAGCGGGGTGCAGTACTTC. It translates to CASSPETSGVQYF.

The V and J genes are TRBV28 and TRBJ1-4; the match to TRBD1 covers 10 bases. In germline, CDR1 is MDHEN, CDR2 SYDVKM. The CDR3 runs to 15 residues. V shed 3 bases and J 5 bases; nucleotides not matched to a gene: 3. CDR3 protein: CASSFGQGENEKLFF. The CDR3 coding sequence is TGTGCCAGCAGTTTTGGACAGGGGGAGAATGAAAAACTGTTTTTT.

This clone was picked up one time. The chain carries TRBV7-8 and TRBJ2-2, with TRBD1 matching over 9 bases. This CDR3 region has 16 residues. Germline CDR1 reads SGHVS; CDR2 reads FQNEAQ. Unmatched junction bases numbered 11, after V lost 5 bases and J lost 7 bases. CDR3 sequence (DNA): TGTGCCAGCAGCCGTCGGACAGGGGTCGGTGACGGGGAGCTGTTTTTT. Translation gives CASSRRTGVGDGELFF.

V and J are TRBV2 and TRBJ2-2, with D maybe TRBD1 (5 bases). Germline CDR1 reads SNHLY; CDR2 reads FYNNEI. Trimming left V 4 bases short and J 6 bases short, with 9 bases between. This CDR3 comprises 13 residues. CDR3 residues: CASSVVGPGELFF. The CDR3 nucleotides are TGTGCCAGCAGTGTTGTGGGGCCCGGGGAGCTGTTTTTT.

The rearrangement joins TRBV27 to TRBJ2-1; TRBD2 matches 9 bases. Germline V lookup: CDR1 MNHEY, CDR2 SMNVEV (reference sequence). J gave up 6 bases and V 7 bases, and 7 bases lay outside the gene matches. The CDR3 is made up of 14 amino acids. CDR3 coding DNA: TGTGCCAGCAACCCGGGACTAGCTCTCAATGAGCAGTTCTTC. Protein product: CASNPGLALNEQFF.

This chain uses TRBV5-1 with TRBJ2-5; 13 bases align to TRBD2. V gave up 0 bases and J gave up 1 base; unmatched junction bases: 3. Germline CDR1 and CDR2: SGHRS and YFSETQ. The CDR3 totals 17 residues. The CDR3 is CASSLAGTSGTQETQYF. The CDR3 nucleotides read TGCGCCAGCAGCTTGGCAGGGACTAGCGGGACCCAAGAGACCCAGTACTTC. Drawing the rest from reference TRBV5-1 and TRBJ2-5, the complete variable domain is KAGVTQTPRYLIKTRGQQVTLSCSPISGHRSVSWYQQTPGQGLQFLFEYFSETQRNKGNFPGRFSGRQFSNSRSEMNVSTLELGDSALYLCASSLAGTSGTQETQYFGPGTRLLVL.

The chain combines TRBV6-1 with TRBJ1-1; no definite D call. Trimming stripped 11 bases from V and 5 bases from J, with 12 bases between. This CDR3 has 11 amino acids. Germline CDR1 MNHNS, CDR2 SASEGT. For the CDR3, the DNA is TGTGCCGGGAGAGTGGGGACTGAAGCTTTCTTT. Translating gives CAGRVGTEAFF.

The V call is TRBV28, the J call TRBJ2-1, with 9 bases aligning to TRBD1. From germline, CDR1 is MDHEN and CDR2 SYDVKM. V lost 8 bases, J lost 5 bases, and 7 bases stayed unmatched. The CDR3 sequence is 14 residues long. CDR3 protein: CASSWTGANNEQFF. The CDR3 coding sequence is TGTGCCAGCTCCTGGACAGGGGCCAACAATGAGCAGTTCTTC.

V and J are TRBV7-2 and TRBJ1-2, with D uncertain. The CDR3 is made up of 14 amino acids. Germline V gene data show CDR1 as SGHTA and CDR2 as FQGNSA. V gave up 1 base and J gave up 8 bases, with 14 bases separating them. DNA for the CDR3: TGTGCCAGCAGCTTAGATAACAGCCCGGCGGGCTACACCTTC. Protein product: CASSLDNSPAGYTF.

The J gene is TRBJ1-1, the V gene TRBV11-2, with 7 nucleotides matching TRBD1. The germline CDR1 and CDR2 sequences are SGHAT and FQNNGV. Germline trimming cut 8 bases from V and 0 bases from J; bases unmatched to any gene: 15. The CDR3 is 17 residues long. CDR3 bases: TGTGCCAGCGGACGCGGAACCTTGGGACAGTTGAACACTGAAGCTTTCTTT. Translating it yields CASGRGTLGQLNTEAFF.

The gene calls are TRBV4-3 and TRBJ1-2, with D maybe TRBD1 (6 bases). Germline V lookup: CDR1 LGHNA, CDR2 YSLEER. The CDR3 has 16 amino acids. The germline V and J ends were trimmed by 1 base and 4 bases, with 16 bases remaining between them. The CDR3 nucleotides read TGCGCCAGCAGCCAAGTGACAGGCACGGCACTCTATGGCTACACCTTC. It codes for CASSQVTGTALYGYTF.

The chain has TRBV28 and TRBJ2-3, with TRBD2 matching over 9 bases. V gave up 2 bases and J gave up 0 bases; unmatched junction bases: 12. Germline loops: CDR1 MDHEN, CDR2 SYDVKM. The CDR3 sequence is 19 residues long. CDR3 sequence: CASSLKRGAKLSSTDTQYF. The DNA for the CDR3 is TGTGCCAGCAGTTTAAAGCGGGGGGCGAAATTATCTAGCACAGATACGCAGTATTTT.